Listed here are 10 T cell receptor beta chains from one sample, sequenced in a study of blood T cell repertoires in COVID-19. Assay: immunoSEQ multiplex PCR; the TCRdb copy retains only in-frame clones and omits some. This repertoire shows under 85,000 clones, around 89% found once; its top ten account for 5.3%. Sequencing was performed on peripheral blood. These TCRs come from a man aged 45-65 years with acute or convalescent COVID-19.

This clone was counted between two and nine times. The chain uses TRBV21-1 and TRBJ1-6. TRBV21-1 is marked as a pseudogene. CDR3 size: 13 residues. The CDR3 coding sequence is TGTGCCAGCAGCAAACCCGGGTCTGGCCCCCTCCACTTT. Encoded protein: CASSKPGSGPLHF.

The rearrangement links TRBV19 to TRBJ2-1; 10 bases agree with TRBD2. The junction had 1 base not matched to a gene; V was cut back by 2 bases and J by 3 bases. CDR3 length: 15 residues. Germline assignment: CDR1 LNHDA and CDR2 SQIVND (reference sequence). For the CDR3, the DNA is TGTGCCAGTAGTATAACTAGCGGGGTCTACAATGAGCAGTTCTTC. It is translated as CASSITSGVYNEQFF.

This clone has only one observation. This chain connects TRBV3-1 (or the pseudogene TRBV3-2) to TRBJ1-5; D gene ambiguous. The V end lost 0 bases, the J end lost 6 bases, and 18 bases lay between the germline ends. Germline-derived CDR1 and CDR2 are LGHDT and YNNKEL (reference sequence). This CDR3 has 17 amino acids. The CDR3 spells CASSQDRLSGEAQPQHF. The CDR3 nucleotides read TGTGCCAGCAGCCAAGATAGGCTAAGCGGGGAGGCTCAGCCCCAGCATTTT.

The chain has TRBV28 and TRBJ1-5; TRBD1 is a possible D gene (5 bases). The V gene's germline CDR1 is MDHEN and CDR2 SYDVKM. V was clipped by 6 bases and J by 4 bases, with 13 bases between them. The CDR3 sequence is 14 residues long. The CDR3 DNA is TGTGCCAGCAGCCACGGGGGGGAGAATCAGCCCCAGCATTTT. Residues: CASSHGGENQPQHF.

The chain has TRBV11-2 and TRBJ1-4; maybe TRBD1 (6 bases). This CDR3 has 14 amino acids. Trimming removed 5 bases from V and 10 bases from J, with 17 bases in between. Germline assignment: CDR1 SGHAT and CDR2 FQNNGV. CDR3 in amino acids: CASSRGGGTVKLFF. The DNA of the CDR3 is TGTGCCAGCAGCAGAGGGGGGGGGACGGTAAAACTGTTTTTT.

V is TRBV5-4 and J is TRBJ2-1; TRBD2 matches 7 bases. The J segment lost 2 bases and the V segment lost 0 bases, leaving 2 bases of the junction unmatched. Germline loops: CDR1 SGHNT, CDR2 YYREEE (reference sequence). This CDR3 has 15 residues. CDR3 in amino acids: CASSLESGTYNEQFF. In nucleotides, the CDR3 is TGTGCCAGCAGCTTGGAAAGCGGGACCTACAATGAGCAGTTCTTC.

The rearrangement links TRBV6-5 to TRBJ1-5, with D perhaps TRBD1 (6 bases). V was pared by 10 bases and J by 4 bases, with 17 bases between. CDR1 is MNHEY and CDR2 is SVGAGI in the germline V gene. CDR3 size: 14 residues. The CDR3 coding sequence is TGTGCCACCGGTACGGGGGGGGCAAATCAGCCCCAGCATTTT. It codes for CATGTGGANQPQHF.

J is TRBJ2-7 and V is TRBV27, with 8 bases identical to TRBD2. The CDR3 is made up of 14 amino acids. V dropped 3 bases and J dropped 3; count of bases not matched to a gene: 4. Per germline, CDR1 MNHEY and CDR2 SMNVEV (reference sequence). The CDR3 DNA reads as TGTGCCAGCAGTTTGACGGGGGGGATCTACGAGCAGTACTTC. Amino acid sequence: CASSLTGGIYEQYF.

V is TRBV28 and J is TRBJ2-3; tentative D call: TRBD2 (5 bases). Germline assignment: CDR1 MDHEN and CDR2 SYDVKM. The ends were cut back, 6 bases at V and 3 bases at J, with 19 bases in the middle. The CDR3 is 16 residues long. CDR3 in amino acids: CASSISGPRGTDTQYF. The CDR3 DNA reads as TGTGCCAGCAGCATCTCCGGGCCCCGGGGAACAGATACGCAGTATTTT.

The chain joins TRBV27 to TRBJ2-7; weak D call: TRBD1 (5 bases). Germline V gene sequence: CDR1 MNHEY, CDR2 SMNVEV (reference sequence). V shed 5 bases and J shed 0 bases, with 20 bases lying between them. The CDR3 extends over 17 amino acids. The CDR3 region has the DNA TGTGCCAGCAGTGCCCCGGCATACGACAGCAACTCCTACGAGCAGTACTTC. Its translation: CASSAPAYDSNSYEQYF.